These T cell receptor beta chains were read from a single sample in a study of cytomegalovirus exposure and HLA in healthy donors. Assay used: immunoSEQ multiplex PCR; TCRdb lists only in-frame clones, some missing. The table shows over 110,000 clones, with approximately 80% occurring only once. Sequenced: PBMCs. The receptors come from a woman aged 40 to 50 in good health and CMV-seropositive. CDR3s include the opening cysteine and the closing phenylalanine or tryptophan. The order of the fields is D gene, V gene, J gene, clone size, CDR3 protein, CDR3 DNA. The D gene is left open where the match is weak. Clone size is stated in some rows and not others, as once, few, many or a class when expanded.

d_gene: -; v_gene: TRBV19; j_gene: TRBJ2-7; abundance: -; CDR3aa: CASSNTGAYEQYF; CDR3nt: TGTGCCAGTAGCAACACAGGAGCCTACGAGCAGTACTTC
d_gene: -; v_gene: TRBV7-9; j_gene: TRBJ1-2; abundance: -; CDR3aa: CASSLGDKGYTF; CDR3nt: TGTGCCAGCAGCTTGGGGGACAAGGGCTACACCTTC
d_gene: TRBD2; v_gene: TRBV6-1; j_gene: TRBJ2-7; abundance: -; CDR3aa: CASSFRAGTTYEQYF; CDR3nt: TGTGCCAGCAGTTTCCGAGCGGGGACTACCTACGAGCAGTACTTC
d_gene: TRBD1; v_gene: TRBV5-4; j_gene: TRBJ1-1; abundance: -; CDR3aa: CASSTGTGNTEAFF; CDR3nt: TGTGCCAGCAGCACCGGGACAGGGAACACTGAAGCTTTCTTT
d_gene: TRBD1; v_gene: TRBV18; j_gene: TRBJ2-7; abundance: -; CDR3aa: CASSPGQGSYEQYF; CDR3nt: TGTGCCAGCTCACCAGGACAGGGATCCTACGAGCAGTACTTC
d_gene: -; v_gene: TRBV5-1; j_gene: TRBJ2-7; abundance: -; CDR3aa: CASSLWSGTAYEQYF; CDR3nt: TGCGCCAGCAGCTTGTGGAGCGGCACGGCCTACGAGCAGTACTTC
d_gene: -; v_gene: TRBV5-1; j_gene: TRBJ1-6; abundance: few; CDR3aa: CASSLEADWALHF; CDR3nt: TGCGCCAGCAGCTTGGAGGCGGACTGGGCCCTCCACTTT
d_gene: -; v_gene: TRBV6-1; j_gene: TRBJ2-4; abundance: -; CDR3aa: CASTELIAKNIQYF; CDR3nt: TGTGCCAGCACCGAACTGATAGCCAAAAACATTCAGTACTTC
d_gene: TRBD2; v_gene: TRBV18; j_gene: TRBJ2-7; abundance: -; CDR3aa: CASSPGLEYEQYF; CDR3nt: TGTGCCAGCTCACCGGGACTAGAGTACGAGCAGTACTTC
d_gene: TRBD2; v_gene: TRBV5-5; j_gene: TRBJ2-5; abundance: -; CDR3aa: CASSHIPLAGGETQYF; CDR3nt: TGTGCCAGCAGCCATATCCCGTTAGCGGGAGGGGAGACCCAGTACTTC
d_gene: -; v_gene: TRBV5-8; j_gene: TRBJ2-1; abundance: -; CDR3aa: CASRWEAHNEQFF; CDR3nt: TGTGCCAGCCGGTGGGAGGCACACAATGAGCAGTTCTTC
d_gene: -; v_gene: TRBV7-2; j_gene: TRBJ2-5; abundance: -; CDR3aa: CASSLGGTQETQYF; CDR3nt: TGTGCCAGCAGCTTAGGCGGGACCCAAGAGACCCAGTACTTC
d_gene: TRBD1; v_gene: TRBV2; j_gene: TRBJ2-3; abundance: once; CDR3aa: CASITGEWTDTQYF; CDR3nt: TGTGCCAGTATCACAGGGGAATGGACAGATACGCAGTATTTT
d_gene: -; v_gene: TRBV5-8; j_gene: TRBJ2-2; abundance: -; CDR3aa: CASRSHDRRNTGELFF; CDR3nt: TGTGCCAGCAGGTCCCATGACAGGAGGAACACCGGGGAGCTGTTTTTT
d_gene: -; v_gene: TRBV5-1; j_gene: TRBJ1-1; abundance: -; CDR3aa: CASSSGVNTEAFF; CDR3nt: TGCGCCAGCAGCTCGGGGGTGAACACTGAAGCTTTCTTT
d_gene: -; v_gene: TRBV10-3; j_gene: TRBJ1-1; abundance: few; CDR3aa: CAISQEGREAFF; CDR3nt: TGTGCCATCTCTCAGGAGGGGAGGGAAGCTTTCTTT
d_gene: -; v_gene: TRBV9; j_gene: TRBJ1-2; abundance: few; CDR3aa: CASSPLGAGDGYTF; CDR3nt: TGTGCCAGCAGCCCTCTCGGTGCAGGGGATGGCTACACCTTC
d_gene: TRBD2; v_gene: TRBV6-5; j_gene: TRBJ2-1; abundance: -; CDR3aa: CASSYAGTSRGNEQFF; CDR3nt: TGTGCCAGCAGTTACGCCGGGACTAGCAGGGGCAATGAGCAGTTCTTC
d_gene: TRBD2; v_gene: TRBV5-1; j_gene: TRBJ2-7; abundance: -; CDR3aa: CASSLGLAGGTYEQYF; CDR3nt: TGCGCCAGCAGCTTGGGACTAGCGGGAGGTACCTACGAGCAGTACTTC
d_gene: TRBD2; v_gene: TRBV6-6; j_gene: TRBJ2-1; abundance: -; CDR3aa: CASSLSGLSYNEQFF; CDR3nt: TGTGCCAGCAGCCTTAGCGGGCTCTCCTACAATGAGCAGTTCTTC
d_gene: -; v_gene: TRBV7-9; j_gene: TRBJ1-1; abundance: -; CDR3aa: CASIPQVGTEAFF; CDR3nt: TGTGCCAGCATCCCCCAGGTTGGCACTGAAGCTTTCTTT
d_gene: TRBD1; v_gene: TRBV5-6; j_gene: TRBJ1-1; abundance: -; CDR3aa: CASSLALQGTEAFF; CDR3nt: TGTGCCAGCAGCTTGGCCTTACAGGGGACTGAAGCTTTCTTT
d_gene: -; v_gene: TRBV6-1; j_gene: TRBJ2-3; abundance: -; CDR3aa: CASSESMASVRVTQYF; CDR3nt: TGTGCCAGCAGTGAAAGTATGGCTAGCGTGCGGGTTACGCAGTATTTT
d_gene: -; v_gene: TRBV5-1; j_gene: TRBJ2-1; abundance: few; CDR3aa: CASSSDREQFF; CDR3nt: TGCGCCAGCAGCTCCGACAGAGAGCAGTTCTTC
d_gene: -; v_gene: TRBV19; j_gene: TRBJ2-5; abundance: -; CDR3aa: CASSCWPEETQYF; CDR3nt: TGTGCCAGTAGTTGTTGGCCCGAAGAGACCCAGTACTTC
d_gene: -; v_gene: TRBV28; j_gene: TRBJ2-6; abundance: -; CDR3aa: CASSKGHPISGANVLTF; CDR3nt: TGTGCCAGCAGTAAGGGACACCCTATCTCTGGGGCCAACGTCCTGACTTTC
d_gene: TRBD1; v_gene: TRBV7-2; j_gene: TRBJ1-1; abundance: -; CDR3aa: CASSLTGGSSEAFF; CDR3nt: TGTGCCAGCAGCTTAACAGGGGGGTCCTCTGAAGCTTTCTTT
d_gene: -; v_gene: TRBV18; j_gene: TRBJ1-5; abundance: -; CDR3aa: CASSPPGGYSNQPQHF; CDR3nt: TGTGCCAGCTCACCACCGGGAGGGTATAGCAATCAGCCCCAGCATTTT
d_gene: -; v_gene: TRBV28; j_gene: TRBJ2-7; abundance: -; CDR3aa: CASTPRVTAYEQYF; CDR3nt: TGTGCCAGCACACCGAGAGTTACCGCCTACGAGCAGTACTTC
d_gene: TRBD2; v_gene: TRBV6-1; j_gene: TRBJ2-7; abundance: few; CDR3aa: CASSERVDWSGSYEQYF; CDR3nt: TGTGCCAGCAGTGAACGTGTGGATTGGAGCGGGAGCTACGAGCAGTACTTC
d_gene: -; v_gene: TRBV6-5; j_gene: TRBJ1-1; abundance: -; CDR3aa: CASSLTWPPREAFF; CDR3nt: TGTGCCAGCAGTCTCACCTGGCCCCCCCGTGAAGCTTTCTTT
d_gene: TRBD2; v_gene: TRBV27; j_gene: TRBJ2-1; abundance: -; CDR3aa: CASSSSGRGNEQFF; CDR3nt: TGTGCCAGCAGCTCTAGCGGGAGGGGGAATGAGCAGTTCTTC
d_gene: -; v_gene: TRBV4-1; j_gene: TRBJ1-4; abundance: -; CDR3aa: CASSQEGLSGKVKLFF; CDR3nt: TGCGCCAGCAGCCAAGAAGGGCTCTCGGGGAAGGTGAAACTGTTTTTT
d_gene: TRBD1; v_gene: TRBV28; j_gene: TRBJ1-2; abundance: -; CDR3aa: CASSRTGYNYGYTF; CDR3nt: TGTGCCAGCAGTCGGACAGGCTATAACTATGGCTACACCTTC
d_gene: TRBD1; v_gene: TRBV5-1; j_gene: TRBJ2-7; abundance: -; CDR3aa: CASSWGPNRGLGREQYF; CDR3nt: TGCGCCAGCAGTTGGGGCCCGAACAGGGGATTGGGACGCGAGCAGTACTTC
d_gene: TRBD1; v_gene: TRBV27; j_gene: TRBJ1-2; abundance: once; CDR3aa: CASSPDRGNYGYTF; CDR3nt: TGTGCCAGCAGTCCTGACAGGGGGAACTATGGCTACACCTTC
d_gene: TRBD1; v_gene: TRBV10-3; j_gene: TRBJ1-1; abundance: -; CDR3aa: CAITTDRGDNTEAFF; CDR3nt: TGTGCCATCACCACGGACAGGGGGGACAACACTGAAGCTTTCTTT
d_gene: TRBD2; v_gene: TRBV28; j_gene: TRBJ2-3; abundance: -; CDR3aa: CASSLLTSGLKDTQYF; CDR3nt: TGTGCCAGCAGTTTATTGACTAGCGGATTAAAAGATACGCAGTATTTT
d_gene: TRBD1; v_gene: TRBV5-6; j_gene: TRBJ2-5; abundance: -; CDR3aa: CASSSQGVGETQYF; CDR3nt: TGTGCCAGCAGCTCACAGGGGGTGGGGGAGACCCAGTACTTC
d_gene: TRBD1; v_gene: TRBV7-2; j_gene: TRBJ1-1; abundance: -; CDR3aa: CASSLGGQGAAEAFF; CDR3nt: TGTGCCAGCAGCTTAGGAGGGCAGGGGGCCGCTGAAGCTTTCTTT
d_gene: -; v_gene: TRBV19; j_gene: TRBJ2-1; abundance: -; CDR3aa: CASNTGQSYNEQFF; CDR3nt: TGTGCCAGCAATACTGGACAGTCGTACAATGAGCAGTTCTTC